The 21 T cell receptor beta chains below all came from one sample that was sequenced in a study of post-analysis software for immune sequencing data. Carried by the TCR beta cDNA libraries were unique molecular identifiers. TCRdb re-called the PCR reads with MiXCR, one entry per CDR3 protein. The data contain roughly 570,000 distinct CDR3 sequences, approximately 34% of them singletons. The study's findings and limits: Roughly 5 TRBV segments, TRBV5-6, TRBV5-1 and TRBV20-1 among them, were found more frequent in patients than controls.

For these receptors, no antigen is known. The specimen was blood. The receptors were gathered from a girl aged 2-17 years with multiple sclerosis.

Many counts were recorded for this clonotype. The V call is TRBV25-1, the J call TRBJ2-4, with D possibly TRBD2 on 5 matching bases. V was shortened by 2 bases and J by 10 bases, with 6 bases between the two germline ends. CDR1 is MGHDK and CDR2 is SYGVNS in the germline V gene. The CDR3 runs 11 residues. The CDR3 here is CASSERLIQYF. DNA for the CDR3: TGTGCCAGCAGTGAACGACTAATTCAGTACTTC.

The chain joins TRBV7-9 to TRBJ2-1, with 10 bases that match TRBD2. The CDR3 has 20 residues. Germline V lookup: CDR1 SEHNR, CDR2 FQNEAQ (reference sequence). V gave up 2 bases and J gave up 0 bases; unmatched junction bases: 13. The CDR3 DNA is TGTGCCAGCAGCTTACGCCTGTTAGCGGGGGGCCGTAGCTCCTACAATGAGCAGTTCTTC. Translating gives CASSLRLLAGGRSSYNEQFF.

Points on this clonotype: One junction end does not reproduce the germline sequence, and a read error may be involved. The chain recombines TRBV5-1 with TRBJ2-5; 7 positions match TRBD2. This CDR3 has 14 amino acids. CDR1 and CDR2 (germline): SGHRS, YFSETQ. The CDR3 loop is CASSGRDYQETQYF. The DNA for the CDR3 is TGCGCCAGCAGCGGACGGGACTACCAAGAGACCCAGTATTTC.

V is TRBV20-1 and J is TRBJ2-3, with a weak D call TRBD1 (6 bases). The CDR3 has 16 amino acids. The ends were cut back, 1 base at V and 3 bases at J, with 17 bases in the middle. Per germline, CDR1 DFQATT and CDR2 SNEGSKA (reference sequence). The CDR3 is CSARGSRGSWTDTQYF. For the CDR3, the DNA is TGCAGTGCTAGAGGGAGCAGGGGCAGTTGGACAGATACGCAGTATTTT.

The chain joins TRBV19 to TRBJ1-1; D gene ambiguous. Trimming took off 1 base at V and 3 bases at J, with 6 bases between the two ends. The CDR3 runs 13 residues. From germline, CDR1 is LNHDA and CDR2 SQIVND (reference sequence). The CDR3: CASSIGRDTEAFF. As DNA, the CDR3 is TGTGCCAGTAGTATAGGGAGGGACACTGAAGCTTTCTTT.

This clonotype has more than one count but fewer than ten. The rearrangement links TRBV11-2 to TRBJ1-6, with 11 bases fitting TRBD1. Germline V gene sequence: CDR1 SGHAT, CDR2 FQNNGV. The CDR3 loop spans 17 amino acids. J lost 7 bases, V lost 5 bases, and 10 bases had no gene match. CDR3 loop: CASSLTRDRGINSPLHF. The CDR3 DNA reads TGTGCCAGCAGCCTAACAAGGGACAGGGGGATAAATTCACCCCTCCACTTT.

The chain links TRBV6-6 to TRBJ1-6, with D perhaps TRBD1 (5 bases). The V gene lost 7 bases and the J gene lost 17 bases, with 21 bases spanning the gap. The CDR3 has 13 amino acids. CDR1 is MNHNY and CDR2 is SVGAGI in the germline V gene (reference sequence). In nucleotides, the CDR3 is TGTGCCAGCACCCCAAACCCGAGGGGCATTATCCACTTT. As protein: CASTPNPRGIIHF.

This sequence joins TRBV4-1 and TRBJ2-4, with unresolved D. V lost 2 bases and J lost 0, with 17 bases in between. This CDR3 spans 18 amino acids. Germline V CDR1 and CDR2: MGHRA, YSYEKL. Written as DNA, the CDR3 is TGCGCCAGCAGCCAACCCACTGGAGATCAGATAGCCAAAAACATTCAGTACTTC. Protein product: CASSQPTGDQIAKNIQYF.

This clonotype turned up a few times. The chain is built from TRBV10-3 and TRBJ2-3, with D perhaps matching TRBD2 (6 bases). The CDR3 is 15 amino acids. CDR1 is ENHRY, CDR2 SYGVKD, per germline. The V gene lost 6 bases and the J gene lost 2 bases, with 15 bases spanning the gap. CDR3 sequence: CAIRIGGGATDTQYF. As DNA, the CDR3 is TGTGCCATCAGGATAGGAGGAGGGGCCACAGATACGCAGTATTTT.

The chain links TRBV20-1 to TRBJ2-3, with 11 bases identical to TRBD1. After removal of 5 bases from V and 2 bases from J, the junction contained 12 bases not matched to a gene. Germline V gene lookup returns CDR1 DFQATT and CDR2 SNEGSKA (reference sequence). This CDR3 comprises 17 residues. CDR3 coding DNA: TGCAGTGCTGCCCGTGGACAGGGGGCCGGGAACACAGATACGCAGTATTTT. Its translation: CSAARGQGAGNTDTQYF.

Ten or more counts support this clonotype. This chain uses TRBV25-1 with TRBJ2-7; weak D call: TRBD1 (5 bases). Germline V gene sequence: CDR1 MGHDK, CDR2 SYGVNS. CDR3 length: 16 residues. The V and J ends lost 2 bases and 4 bases respectively, with 18 bases between them. The CDR3 reads CASSESLTADRYEQYF. CDR3 coding DNA: TGTGCCAGCAGTGAAAGTTTGACAGCCGATCGGTACGAGCAGTACTTC.

The CDR3 region is CASSPQRLQGVGTEAFF. In nucleotides, the CDR3 is TGTGCCAGCAGCCCGCAACGGCTACAGGGCGTCGGTACTGAAGCTTTCTTT. The J gene is TRBJ1-1, the V gene TRBV3-1; D possibly corresponds to TRBD1 (6 bases). V was cut by 4 bases and J by 5 bases, with 23 bases left in between. Germline assignment: CDR1 LGHDT and CDR2 YNNKEL (reference sequence). There are 17 residues in the CDR3.

This clonotype has more than one count but fewer than ten. The chain has TRBV9 and TRBJ2-5; 14 bases agree with TRBD2. Trimming removed 0 bases from V and 4 bases from J; junction bases left unmatched: 2. The CDR3 has 16 residues. Germline V gene data show CDR1 as SGDLS and CDR2 as YYNGEE. CDR3 sequence reads: CASSVGLAGGLETQYF. The CDR3, as DNA: TGTGCCAGCAGCGTAGGACTAGCGGGGGGGCTAGAGACCCAGTACTTC.

The chain combines TRBV28 with TRBJ2-4; D may correspond to TRBD1 or TRBD2 (5 bases each). The J call may be mistaken, given a closer DNA end match to TRBJ2-7. Germline V gives CDR1 MDHEN, CDR2 SYDVKM. The CDR3 runs to 13 residues. In DNA form, the CDR3 reads TGTGCCAGCAGTTTAGTAGGGACCAACGAGCAGTACTTC. Translation: CASSLVGTNEQYF.

The chain links TRBV12-3 or TRBV12-4 to TRBJ2-3; 9 bases map to TRBD1. The V gene end was trimmed by 5 bases and the J gene end by 0 bases; junction bases not matched to a gene: 9. There are 17 residues in the CDR3. The CDR3 spells CASSGDWDRESTDTQYF. DNA of the CDR3: TGTGCCAGCAGTGGGGATTGGGACAGGGAAAGCACAGATACGCAGTATTTT.

This clonotype was found many times. The chain uses TRBV5-1 and TRBJ2-1, with TRBD1 matching 7 bases. This CDR3 is 16 amino acids long. V lost 3 bases to trimming and J lost 5 bases; unmatched junction nucleotides: 11. Per germline, CDR1 SGHRS and CDR2 YFSETQ. The CDR3 loop reads CASSSRGQRSNNEQFF. CDR3 sequence (DNA): TGCGCCAGCAGCTCCCGGGGACAGCGATCCAACAATGAGCAGTTCTTC.

The V call is TRBV7-9, the J call TRBJ2-3, with D hard to call. The germline V and J ends were trimmed by 2 bases and 0 bases, with 12 bases remaining between them. CDR1 is SEHNR and CDR2 is FQNEAQ in the germline V gene (reference sequence). This CDR3 has 16 residues. The CDR3 DNA reads as TGTGCCAGCAGCTTAATCGGAGTTACTAGCACAGATACGCAGTATTTT. Encoded protein: CASSLIGVTSTDTQYF.

The CDR3 nucleotides are TGTGCCAGCAGCCTATGGACTAGCGGGGGCCGCACAGATACGCAGTATTTT. Amino acids: CASSLWTSGGRTDTQYF. The genes are TRBV6-1 and TRBJ2-3, with TRBD2 identical over 13 bases. Germline V gives CDR1 MNHNS, CDR2 SASEGT. V gave up 6 bases and J gave up 1 base; unmatched junction bases: 7. This CDR3 is 17 amino acids long.

This clonotype came up a few times. The chain has TRBV7-9 and TRBJ2-4; D gene ambiguous. V was trimmed by 2 bases and J by 7 bases, leaving 15 bases between them. The CDR3 has 15 residues. Looked up from germline, CDR1 is SEHNR and CDR2 is FQNEAQ (reference sequence). The CDR3 loop is CASSLFPEKENIQYF. CDR3 bases: TGTGCCAGCAGCTTATTTCCCGAAAAGGAGAACATTCAGTACTTC.

This sequence joins TRBV9 and TRBJ2-6, with TRBD1 matching over 7 bases. Looked up from germline, CDR1 is SGDLS and CDR2 is YYNGEE. V trimming: 4 bases; J trimming: 0 bases; junction bases outside the gene matches: 16. The CDR3 extends over 20 amino acids. The CDR3 coding sequence is TGTGCCAGCAGCCCACGTAGATTGGCAGGGGGAACCTCTGGGGCCAACGTCCTGACTTTC. Translated, it gives CASSPRRLAGGTSGANVLTF.

CDR3 nucleotide sequence: TGTGCCAGAAGCTCACAGGGGGTTAACCACCTCGGAGCTTTCTTT. Its protein product is CARSSQGVNHLGAFF. The chain is built from TRBV3-1 and TRBJ1-1; 8 bases line up with TRBD1. Germline V gene lookup returns CDR1 LGHDT and CDR2 YNNKEL (reference sequence). There are 15 residues in the CDR3. With 9 bases clipped from V and 10 bases from J, the junction kept 19 bases outside the gene matches.